Presented here are 9 T cell receptor beta chains from one specimen sequenced in a study of T cell responses to AZD1222 COVID-19 vaccine. Libraries were prepared by immunoSEQ multiplex PCR; TCRdb keeps only in-frame clonotypes and omits some of them. The sample yields 95,000 to 100,000 clones, roughly 87% seen once. The input for sequencing was peripheral blood, taken on day 0 of AZD1222 vaccination. The receptors here all came from an adult in good health.

The chain combines TRBV5-1 with TRBJ1-2; tentatively, D is TRBD1 (5 bases). This CDR3 comprises 14 residues. The germline CDR1 and CDR2 sequences are SGHRS and YFSETQ. With 7 bases removed from V and 0 bases from J, the gap between germline ends came to 13 bases. Here the CDR3 DNA reads TGCGCCAGCGTGGAGGGGCCTTCTAACTATGGCTACACCTTC. The encoded protein is CASVEGPSNYGYTF.

V and J are TRBV7-4 and TRBJ1-4; TRBD1 matches 7 bases. From germline, CDR1 is SGHVT and CDR2 SQSDAQ. This CDR3 is built from 16 residues. V trimming: 2 bases; J trimming: 3 bases; junction bases outside the gene matches: 6. The CDR3 DNA follows: TGTGCCAGCAGCTTAACGACAGGGTGGCCTAATGAAAAACTGTTTTTT. Translation gives CASSLTTGWPNEKLFF.

J is TRBJ2-7 and V is TRBV18; 9 bases are shared with TRBD1. Germline assignment: CDR1 KGHSH and CDR2 LQKENI. The J segment lost 5 bases and the V segment lost 3 bases, leaving 11 bases of the junction unmatched. The CDR3 covers 16 residues. This CDR3 reads CASSPPKGQGYNEQYF. The CDR3 DNA sequence: TGTGCCAGCTCACCGCCGAAGGGACAGGGTTATAACGAGCAGTACTTC.

J is TRBJ2-7 and V is TRBV29-1, with D unclear. The germline gives CDR1 SQVTM, CDR2 ANQGSEA. The CDR3 loop spans 13 amino acids. V was pared by 0 bases and J by 6 bases, with 12 bases between. CDR3 residues: CSVEDQYGAEQYF. The DNA of the CDR3 is TGCAGCGTTGAAGATCAGTACGGTGCCGAGCAGTACTTC.

CDR3 sequence (DNA): TGTGCTAGTGGTCCCAGGGTCGAGACCCAGTACTTC. Its protein product is CASGPRVETQYF. This sequence joins TRBV12-5 and TRBJ2-5; tentatively, D is TRBD1 (5 bases). This CDR3 comprises 12 residues. V was clipped by 5 bases and J by 5 bases, with 9 bases between them. Germline V CDR1 and CDR2: LGHNT, FRNRAP.

The chain is built from TRBV6-6 and TRBJ2-7, with D uncertain. Germline-derived CDR1 and CDR2 are MNHNY and SVGAGI (reference sequence). The ends were cut back, 5 bases at V and 0 bases at J, with 14 bases in the middle. CDR3 length equals 15 residues. CDR3 DNA sequence: TGTGCCAGCAGTAACCCCGGGCAACCCTCCTACGAGCAGTACTTC. Translated, it gives CASSNPGQPSYEQYF.

The rearrangement joins TRBV27 to TRBJ2-2; TRBD2 agrees at 13 bases. The trim removed 7 bases at V and 7 bases at J, leaving 6 bases unmatched. The CDR3 covers 15 residues. Germline-derived CDR1 and CDR2 are MNHEY and SMNVEV (reference sequence). The CDR3: CASKGTSGTGGELFF. CDR3 in DNA: TGTGCCAGCAAGGGGACTAGCGGGACGGGCGGGGAGCTGTTTTTT.

J is TRBJ1-5 and V is TRBV5-1; no reliable D call. The CDR3 runs to 13 residues. In germline, CDR1 is SGHRS, CDR2 YFSETQ. V was trimmed by 0 bases and J by 3 bases, leaving 4 bases between them. CDR3 residues: CASSLVTNQPQHF. In DNA form, the CDR3 reads TGCGCCAGCAGCTTGGTTACCAATCAGCCCCAGCATTTT. Looking up the rest from reference TRBV5-1 and TRBJ1-5 gives the full variable domain: KAGVTQTPRYLIKTRGQQVTLSCSPISGHRSVSWYQQTPGQGLQFLFEYFSETQRNKGNFPGRFSGRQFSNSRSEMNVSTLELGDSALYLCASSLVTNQPQHFGDGTRLSIL.

V gene TRBV7-7 combines with J gene TRBJ1-3; D remains unclear. Germline V gene sequence: CDR1 SSHAT, CDR2 FNYEAQ (reference sequence). This CDR3 comprises 18 residues. V was trimmed by 6 bases and J by 2 bases, leaving 23 bases between them. CDR3 loop: CASSFRTTLVITGNTIYF. The CDR3 coding sequence is TGTGCCAGCAGTTTTAGAACGACACTCGTGATAACTGGAAACACCATATATTTT.